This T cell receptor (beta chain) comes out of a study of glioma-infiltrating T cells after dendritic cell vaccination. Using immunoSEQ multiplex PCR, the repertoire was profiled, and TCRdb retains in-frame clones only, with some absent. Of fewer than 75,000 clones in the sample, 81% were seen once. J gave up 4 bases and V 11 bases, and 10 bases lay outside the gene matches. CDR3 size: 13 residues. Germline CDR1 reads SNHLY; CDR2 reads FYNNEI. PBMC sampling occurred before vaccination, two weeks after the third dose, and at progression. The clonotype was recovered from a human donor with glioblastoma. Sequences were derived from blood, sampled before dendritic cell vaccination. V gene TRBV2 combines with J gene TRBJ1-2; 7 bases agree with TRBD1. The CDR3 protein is CALARDSTYGYTF. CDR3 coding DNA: TGTGCCCTGGCCCGGGACAGCACCTATGGCTACACCTTC.